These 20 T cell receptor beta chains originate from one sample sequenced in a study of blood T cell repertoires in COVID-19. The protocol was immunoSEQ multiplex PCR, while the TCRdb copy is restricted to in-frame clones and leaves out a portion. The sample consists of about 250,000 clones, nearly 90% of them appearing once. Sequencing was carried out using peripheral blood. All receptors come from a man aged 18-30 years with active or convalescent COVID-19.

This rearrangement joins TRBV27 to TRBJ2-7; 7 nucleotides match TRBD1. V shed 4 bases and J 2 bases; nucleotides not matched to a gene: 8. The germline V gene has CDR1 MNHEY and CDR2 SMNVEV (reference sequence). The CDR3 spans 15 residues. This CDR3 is CASSSIGQVAYEQYF. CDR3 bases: TGTGCCAGCAGTTCTATCGGACAGGTAGCCTACGAGCAGTACTTC.

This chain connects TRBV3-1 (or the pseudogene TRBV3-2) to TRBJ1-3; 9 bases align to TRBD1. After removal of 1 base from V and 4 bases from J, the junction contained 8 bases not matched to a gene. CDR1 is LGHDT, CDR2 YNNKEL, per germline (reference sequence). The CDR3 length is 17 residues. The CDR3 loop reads CASSQVLQGASGNTIYF. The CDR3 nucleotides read TGTGCCAGCAGCCAAGTTTTACAGGGGGCCTCAGGAAACACCATATATTTT.

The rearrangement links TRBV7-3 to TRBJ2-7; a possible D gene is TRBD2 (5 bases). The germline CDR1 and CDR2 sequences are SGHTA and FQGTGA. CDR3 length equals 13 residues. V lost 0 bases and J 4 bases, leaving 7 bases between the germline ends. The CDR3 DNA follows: TGTGCCAGCAGCTTAACGGGCGGGTACGAGCAGTACTTC. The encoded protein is CASSLTGGYEQYF.

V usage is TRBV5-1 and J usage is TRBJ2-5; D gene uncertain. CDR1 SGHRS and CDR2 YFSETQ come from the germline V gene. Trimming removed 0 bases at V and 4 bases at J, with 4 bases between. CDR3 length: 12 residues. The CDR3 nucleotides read TGCGCCAGCAGCTTGGACGGAGAGACCCAGTACTTC. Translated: CASSLDGETQYF.

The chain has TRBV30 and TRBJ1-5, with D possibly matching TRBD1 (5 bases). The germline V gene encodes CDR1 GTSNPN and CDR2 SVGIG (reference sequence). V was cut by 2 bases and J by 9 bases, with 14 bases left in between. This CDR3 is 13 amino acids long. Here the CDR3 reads CAWSSGYQPPQHF. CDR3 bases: TGTGCCTGGAGTTCAGGGTACCAGCCGCCCCAGCATTTT.

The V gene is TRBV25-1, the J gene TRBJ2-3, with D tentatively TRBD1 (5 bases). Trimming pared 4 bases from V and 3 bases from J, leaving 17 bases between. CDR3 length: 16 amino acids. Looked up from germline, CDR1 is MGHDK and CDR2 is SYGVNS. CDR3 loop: CASSAIRQGSTDTQYF. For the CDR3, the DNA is TGTGCCAGCAGTGCCATCCGGCAGGGTTCGACAGATACGCAGTATTTT.

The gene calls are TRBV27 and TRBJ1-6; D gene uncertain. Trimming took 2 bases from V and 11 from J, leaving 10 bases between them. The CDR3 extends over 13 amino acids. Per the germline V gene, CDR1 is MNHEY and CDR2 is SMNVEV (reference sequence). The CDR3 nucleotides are TGTGCCAGCAGTTTAGTAGTTGCGGCACCCCTCCACTTT. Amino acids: CASSLVVAAPLHF.

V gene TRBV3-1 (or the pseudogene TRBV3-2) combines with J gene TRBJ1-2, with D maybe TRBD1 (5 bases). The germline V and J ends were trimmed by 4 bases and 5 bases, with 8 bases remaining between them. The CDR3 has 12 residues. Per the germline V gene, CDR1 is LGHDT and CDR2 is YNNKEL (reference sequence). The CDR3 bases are TGTGCCAGCAGCCCGGGACTTTATGGCTACACCTTC. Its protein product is CASSPGLYGYTF.

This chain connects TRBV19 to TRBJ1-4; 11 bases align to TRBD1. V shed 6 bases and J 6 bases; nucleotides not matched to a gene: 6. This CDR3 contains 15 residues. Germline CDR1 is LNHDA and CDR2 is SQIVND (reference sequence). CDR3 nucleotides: TGTGCCAGTAGGGGTCCGGGACAGGGGGATGAAAAACTGTTTTTT. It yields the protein CASRGPGQGDEKLFF.

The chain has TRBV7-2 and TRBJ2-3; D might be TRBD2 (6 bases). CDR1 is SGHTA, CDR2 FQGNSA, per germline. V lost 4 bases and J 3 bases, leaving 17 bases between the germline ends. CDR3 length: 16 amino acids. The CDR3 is CASSSRGGRGTDTQYF. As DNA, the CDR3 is TGTGCCAGCAGCTCCCGGGGCGGCCGGGGGACAGATACGCAGTATTTT.

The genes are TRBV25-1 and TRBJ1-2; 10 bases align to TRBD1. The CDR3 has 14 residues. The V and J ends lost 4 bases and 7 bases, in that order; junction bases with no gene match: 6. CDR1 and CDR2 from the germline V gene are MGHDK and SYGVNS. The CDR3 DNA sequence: TGTGCCAGCAGTGGCGGACAGGGGGTTGGTGGCTACACCTTC. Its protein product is CASSGGQGVGGYTF.

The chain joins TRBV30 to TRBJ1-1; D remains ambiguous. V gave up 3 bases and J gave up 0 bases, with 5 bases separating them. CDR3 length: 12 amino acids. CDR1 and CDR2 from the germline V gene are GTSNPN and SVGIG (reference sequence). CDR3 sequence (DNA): TGTGCCTGGAGCCCAATGAACACTGAAGCTTTCTTT. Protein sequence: CAWSPMNTEAFF.

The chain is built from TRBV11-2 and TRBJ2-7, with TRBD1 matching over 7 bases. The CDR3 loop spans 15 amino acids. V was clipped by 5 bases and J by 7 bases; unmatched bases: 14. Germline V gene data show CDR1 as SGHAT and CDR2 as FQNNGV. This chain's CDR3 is CASSPLEGGLGEQYF. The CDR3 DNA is TGTGCCAGCAGCCCCCTGGAAGGGGGCCTCGGGGAGCAGTACTTC.

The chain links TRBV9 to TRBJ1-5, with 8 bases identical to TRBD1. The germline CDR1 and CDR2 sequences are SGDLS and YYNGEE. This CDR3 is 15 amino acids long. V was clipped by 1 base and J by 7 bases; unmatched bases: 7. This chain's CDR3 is CASSVTGQEKQPQHF. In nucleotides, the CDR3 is TGTGCCAGCAGCGTAACGGGACAGGAAAAGCAGCCCCAGCATTTT.

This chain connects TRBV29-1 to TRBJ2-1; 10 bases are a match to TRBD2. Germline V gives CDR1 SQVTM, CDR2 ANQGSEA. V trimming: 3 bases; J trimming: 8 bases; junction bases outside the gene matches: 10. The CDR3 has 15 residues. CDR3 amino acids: CSVEVEREGSYEQFF. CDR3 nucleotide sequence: TGCAGCGTTGAGGTCGAGCGGGAGGGATCATATGAGCAGTTCTTC.

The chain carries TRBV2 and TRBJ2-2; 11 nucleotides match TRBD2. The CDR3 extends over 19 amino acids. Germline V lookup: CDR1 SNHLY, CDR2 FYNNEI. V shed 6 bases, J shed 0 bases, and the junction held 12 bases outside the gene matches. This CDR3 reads CASSALAGGSGTNTGELFF. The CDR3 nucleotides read TGTGCCAGCAGCGCTCTAGCGGGGGGTTCCGGAACGAACACCGGGGAGCTGTTTTTT.

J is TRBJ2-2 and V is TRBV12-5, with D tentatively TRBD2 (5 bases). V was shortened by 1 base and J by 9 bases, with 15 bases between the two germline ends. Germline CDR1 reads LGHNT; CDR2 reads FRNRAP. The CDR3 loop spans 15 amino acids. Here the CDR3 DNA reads TGTGCTAGTGGTTTGGGACTATCGAGAGGCCGGGAGCTGTTTTTT. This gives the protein CASGLGLSRGRELFF. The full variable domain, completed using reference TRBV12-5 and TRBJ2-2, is DARVTQTPRHKVTEMGQEVTMRCQPILGHNTVFWYRQTMMQGLELLAYFRNRAPLDDSGMPKDRFSAEMPDATLATLKIQPSEPRDSAVYFCASGLGLSRGRELFFGEGSRLTVL.

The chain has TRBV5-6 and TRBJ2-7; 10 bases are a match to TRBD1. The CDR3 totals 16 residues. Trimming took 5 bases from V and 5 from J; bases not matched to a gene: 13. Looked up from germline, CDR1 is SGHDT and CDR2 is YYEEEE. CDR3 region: CASRLRQGAPPHEQYF. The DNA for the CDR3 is TGTGCCAGCAGATTAAGACAGGGGGCCCCACCCCACGAGCAGTACTTC. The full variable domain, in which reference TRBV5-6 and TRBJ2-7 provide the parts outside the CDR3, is DAGVTQSPTHLIKTRGQQVTLRCSPKSGHDTVSWYQQALGQGPQFIFQYYEEEERQRGNFPDRFSGHQFPNYSSELNVNALLLGDSALYLCASRLRQGAPPHEQYFGPGTRLTVT.

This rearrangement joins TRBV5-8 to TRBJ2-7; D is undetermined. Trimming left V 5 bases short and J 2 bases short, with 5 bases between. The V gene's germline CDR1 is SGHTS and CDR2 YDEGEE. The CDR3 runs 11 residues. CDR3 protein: CASSSAYEQYF. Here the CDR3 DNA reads TGTGCCAGCAGTTCCGCCTACGAGCAGTACTTC.

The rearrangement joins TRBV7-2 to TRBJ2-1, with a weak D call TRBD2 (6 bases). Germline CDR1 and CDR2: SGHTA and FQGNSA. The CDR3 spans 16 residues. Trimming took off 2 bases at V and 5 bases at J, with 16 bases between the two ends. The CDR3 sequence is CASSLLRGLPHNEQFF. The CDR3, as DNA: TGTGCCAGCAGCTTATTACGGGGACTCCCGCACAATGAGCAGTTCTTC.